This T cell receptor beta chain originates from a study of T cells after posttransplantation cyclophosphamide. The repertoire was sequenced with immunoSEQ multiplex PCR; TCRdb's copy has only in-frame clones and lacks some. The sample shows approximately 39,000 clones, none of them appearing just once. Findings and limits, study-wide: TRB overlap between skin or GI tissue T cells and blood was limited. Recipient CMV seropositivity and CMV reactivation strongly tracked TRB clonality.

This clone was found many times. Its target is not known. The sequenced sample was PBMCs. The receptor was derived from a man aged 45-60 years in good health, CMV-negative, and a related stem cell transplant donor.

In DNA form, the CDR3 reads TGTGCCAGCAGCTTATACGGGGGGGGGAACAATGAGCAGTTCTTC. Translating it yields CASSLYGGGNNEQFF. The J gene is TRBJ2-1, the V gene TRBV11-2; 8 bases map to TRBD2. The CDR3 is 15 residues long. V shed 2 bases and J 5 bases; nucleotides not matched to a gene: 5. Germline CDR1 and CDR2: SGHAT and FQNNGV.